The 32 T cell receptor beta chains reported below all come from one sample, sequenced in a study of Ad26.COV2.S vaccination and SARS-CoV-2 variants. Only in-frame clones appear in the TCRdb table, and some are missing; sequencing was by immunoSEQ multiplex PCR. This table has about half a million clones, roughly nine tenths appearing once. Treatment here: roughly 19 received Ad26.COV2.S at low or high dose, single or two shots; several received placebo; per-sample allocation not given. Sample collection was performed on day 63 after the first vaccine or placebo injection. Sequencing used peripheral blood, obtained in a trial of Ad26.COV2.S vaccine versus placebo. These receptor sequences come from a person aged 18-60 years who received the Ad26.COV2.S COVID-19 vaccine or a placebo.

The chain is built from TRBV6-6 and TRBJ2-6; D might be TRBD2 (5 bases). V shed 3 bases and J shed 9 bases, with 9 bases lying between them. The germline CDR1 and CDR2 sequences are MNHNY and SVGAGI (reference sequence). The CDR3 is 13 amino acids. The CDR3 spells CASSYNEGNVLTF. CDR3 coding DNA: TGTGCCAGCAGTTATAATGAGGGCAACGTCCTGACTTTC.

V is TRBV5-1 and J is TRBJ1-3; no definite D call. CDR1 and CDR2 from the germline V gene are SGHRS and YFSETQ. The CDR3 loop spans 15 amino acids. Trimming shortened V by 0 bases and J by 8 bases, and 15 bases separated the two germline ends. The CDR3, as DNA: TGCGCCAGCAGCTTGGTTGGTGTTTATCAGGACACCATATATTTT. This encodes CASSLVGVYQDTIYF.

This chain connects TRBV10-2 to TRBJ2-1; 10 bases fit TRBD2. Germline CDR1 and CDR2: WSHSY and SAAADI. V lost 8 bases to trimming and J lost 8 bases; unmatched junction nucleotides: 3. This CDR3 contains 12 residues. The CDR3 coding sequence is TGCGCCAGCGGCCTAGCGGGGGATGAGCAGTTCTTC. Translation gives CASGLAGDEQFF.

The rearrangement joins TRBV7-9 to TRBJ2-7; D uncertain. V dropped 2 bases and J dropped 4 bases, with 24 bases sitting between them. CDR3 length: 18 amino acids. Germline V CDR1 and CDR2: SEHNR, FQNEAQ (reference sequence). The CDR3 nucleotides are TGTGCCAGCAGCTTATATCCCGGGCGACTTCCATACCGTTACGAGCAGTACTTC. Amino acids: CASSLYPGRLPYRYEQYF. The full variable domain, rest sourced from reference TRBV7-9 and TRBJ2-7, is DTGVSQNPRHKITKRGQNVTFRCDPISEHNRLYWYRQTLGQGPEFLTYFQNEAQLEKSRLLSDRFSAERPKGSFSTLEIQRTEQGDSAMYLCASSLYPGRLPYRYEQYFGPGTRLTVT.

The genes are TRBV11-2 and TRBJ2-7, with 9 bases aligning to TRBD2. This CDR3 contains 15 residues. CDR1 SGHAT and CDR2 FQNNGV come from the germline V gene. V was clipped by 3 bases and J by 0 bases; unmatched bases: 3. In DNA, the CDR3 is TGTGCCAGCAGCTTTGGTAGCGGGGGCTCCTACGAGCAGTACTTC. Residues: CASSFGSGGSYEQYF.

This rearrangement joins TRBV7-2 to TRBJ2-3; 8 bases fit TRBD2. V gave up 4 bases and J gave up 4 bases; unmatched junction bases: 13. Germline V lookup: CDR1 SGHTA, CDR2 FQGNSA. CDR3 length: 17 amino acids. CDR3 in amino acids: CASSSPRGGLSPDTQYF. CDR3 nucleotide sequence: TGTGCCAGCAGCTCCCCTCGGGGGGGCCTTTCCCCAGATACGCAGTATTTT.

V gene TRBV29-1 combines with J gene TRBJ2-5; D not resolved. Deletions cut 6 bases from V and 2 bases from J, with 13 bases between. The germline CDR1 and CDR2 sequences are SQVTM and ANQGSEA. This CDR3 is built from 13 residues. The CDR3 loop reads CSVVRQIQETQYF. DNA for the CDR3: TGCAGCGTCGTCAGACAAATACAAGAGACCCAGTACTTC.

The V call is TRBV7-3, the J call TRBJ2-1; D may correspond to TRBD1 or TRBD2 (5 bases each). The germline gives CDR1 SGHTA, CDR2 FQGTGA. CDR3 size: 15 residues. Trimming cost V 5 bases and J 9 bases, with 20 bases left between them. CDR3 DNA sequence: TGTGCCAGCAGCCCCCCCGGGGCCGAGAGGCGTGAGCAGTTCTTC. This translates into CASSPPGAERREQFF.

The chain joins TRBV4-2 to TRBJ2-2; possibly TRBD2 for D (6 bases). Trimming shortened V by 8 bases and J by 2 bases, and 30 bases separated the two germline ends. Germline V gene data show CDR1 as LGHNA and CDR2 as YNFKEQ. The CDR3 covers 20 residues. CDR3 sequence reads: CASRRYLAVLPKINTGELFF. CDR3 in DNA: TGTGCCAGCCGACGTTACTTAGCGGTACTCCCAAAGATAAACACCGGGGAGCTGTTTTTT.

CDR3 DNA sequence: TGTGCCAGCAGTTTTGCACAGACCCAGTACTTC. As protein: CASSFAQTQYF. The gene calls are TRBV28 and TRBJ2-5; D is unclear. Per germline, CDR1 MDHEN and CDR2 SYDVKM. Trimming cost V 3 bases and J 6 bases, with 5 bases left between them. The CDR3 length is 11 residues.

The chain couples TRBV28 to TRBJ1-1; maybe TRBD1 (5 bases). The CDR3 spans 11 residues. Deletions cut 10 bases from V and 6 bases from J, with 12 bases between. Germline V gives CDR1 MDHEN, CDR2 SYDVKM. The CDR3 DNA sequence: TGTGCCACCTGGGGGGTGGCTGAAGCTTTCTTT. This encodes CATWGVAEAFF.

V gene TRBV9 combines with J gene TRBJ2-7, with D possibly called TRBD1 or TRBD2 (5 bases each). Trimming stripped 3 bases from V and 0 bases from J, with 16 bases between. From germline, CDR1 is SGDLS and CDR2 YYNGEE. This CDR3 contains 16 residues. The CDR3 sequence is CASSASGTYPSYEQYF. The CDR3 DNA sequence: TGTGCCAGCAGCGCTTCTGGGACGTATCCCTCCTACGAGCAGTACTTC.

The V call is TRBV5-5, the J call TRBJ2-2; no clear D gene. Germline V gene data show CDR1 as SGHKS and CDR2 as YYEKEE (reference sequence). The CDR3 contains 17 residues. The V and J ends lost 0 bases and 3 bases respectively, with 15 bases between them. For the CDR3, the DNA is TGTGCCAGCAGCTTGGCCATTTTGGCAGGATACACCGGGGAGCTGTTTTTT. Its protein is CASSLAILAGYTGELFF.

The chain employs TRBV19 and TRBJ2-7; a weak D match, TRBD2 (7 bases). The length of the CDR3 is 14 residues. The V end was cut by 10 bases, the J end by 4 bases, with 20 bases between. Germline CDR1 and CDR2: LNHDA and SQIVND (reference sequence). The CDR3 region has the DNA TGTGCCACAACCCCGGGGGGCAGCAAATACGAGCAGTACTTC. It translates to CATTPGGSKYEQYF.

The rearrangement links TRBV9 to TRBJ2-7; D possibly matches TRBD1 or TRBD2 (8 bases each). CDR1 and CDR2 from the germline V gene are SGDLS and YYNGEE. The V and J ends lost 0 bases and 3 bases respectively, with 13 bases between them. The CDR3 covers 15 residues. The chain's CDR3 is CASSVGTGTSYEQYF. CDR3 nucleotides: TGTGCCAGCAGCGTAGGGACAGGGACTAGCTACGAGCAGTACTTC.

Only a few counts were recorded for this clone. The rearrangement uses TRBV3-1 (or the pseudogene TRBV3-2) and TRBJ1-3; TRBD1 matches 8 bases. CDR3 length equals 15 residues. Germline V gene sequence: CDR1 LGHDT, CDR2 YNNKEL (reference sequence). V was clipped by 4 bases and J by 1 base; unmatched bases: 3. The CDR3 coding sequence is TGTGCCAGCAGCCTCCAGGGGGCATCTGGAAACACCATATATTTT. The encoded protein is CASSLQGASGNTIYF.

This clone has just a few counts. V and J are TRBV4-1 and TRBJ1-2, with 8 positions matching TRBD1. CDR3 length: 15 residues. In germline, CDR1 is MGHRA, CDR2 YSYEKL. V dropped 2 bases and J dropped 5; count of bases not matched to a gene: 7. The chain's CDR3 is CASSQPTDRAYGYTF. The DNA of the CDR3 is TGCGCCAGCAGCCAACCGACGGACAGGGCATATGGCTACACCTTC.

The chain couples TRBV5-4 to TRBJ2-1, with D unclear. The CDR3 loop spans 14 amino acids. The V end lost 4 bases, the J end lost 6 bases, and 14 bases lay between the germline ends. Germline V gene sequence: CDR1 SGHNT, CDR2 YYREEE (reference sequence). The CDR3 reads CASSLLSSANEQFF. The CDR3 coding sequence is TGTGCCAGCAGCCTCCTTTCGTCGGCCAATGAGCAGTTCTTC.

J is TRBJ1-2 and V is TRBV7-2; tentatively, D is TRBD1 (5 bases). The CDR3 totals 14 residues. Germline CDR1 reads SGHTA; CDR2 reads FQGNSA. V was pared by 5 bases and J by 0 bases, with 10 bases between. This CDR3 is CASSKDSTNYGYTF. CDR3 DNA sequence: TGTGCCAGCAGCAAAGACAGCACTAACTATGGCTACACCTTC.

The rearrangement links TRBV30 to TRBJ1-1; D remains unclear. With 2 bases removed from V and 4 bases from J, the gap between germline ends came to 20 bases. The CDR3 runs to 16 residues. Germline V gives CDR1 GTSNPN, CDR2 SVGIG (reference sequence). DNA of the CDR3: TGTGCCTGGAGTAGTCGGACGCTGACTGCGGCCACTGAAGCTTTCTTT. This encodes CAWSSRTLTAATEAFF. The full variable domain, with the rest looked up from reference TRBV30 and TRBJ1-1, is SQTIHQWPATLVQPVGSPLSLECTVEGTSNPNLYWYRQAAGRGLQLLFYSVGIGQISSEVPQNLSASRPQDRQFILSSKKLLLSDSGFYLCAWSSRTLTAATEAFFGQGTRLTVV.

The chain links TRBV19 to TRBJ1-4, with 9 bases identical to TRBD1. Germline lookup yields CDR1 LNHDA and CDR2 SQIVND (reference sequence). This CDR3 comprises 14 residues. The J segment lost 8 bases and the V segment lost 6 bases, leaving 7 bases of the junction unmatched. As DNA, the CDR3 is TGTGCCAGTAGGGGGACAGGGATGGGAGAAAAACTGTTTTTT. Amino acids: CASRGTGMGEKLFF.

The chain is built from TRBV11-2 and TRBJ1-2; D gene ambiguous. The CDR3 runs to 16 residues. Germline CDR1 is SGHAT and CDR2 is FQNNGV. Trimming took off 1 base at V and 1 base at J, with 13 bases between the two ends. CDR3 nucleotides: TGTGCCAGCAGCTTAGGATTGCCAGGAAATAACTATGGCTACACCTTC. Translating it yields CASSLGLPGNNYGYTF.

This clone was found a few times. The DNA of the CDR3 is TGTGCCAGCAGCTTATCCGGGGGGAGCTTTGAGACCCAGTACTTC. Amino acids: CASSLSGGSFETQYF. The rearrangement uses TRBV11-3 and TRBJ2-5, with 7 positions matching TRBD2. Germline V gives CDR1 SGHNT, CDR2 YENEEA. This CDR3 contains 15 residues. V lost 2 bases, J lost 5 bases, and 8 bases stayed unmatched.

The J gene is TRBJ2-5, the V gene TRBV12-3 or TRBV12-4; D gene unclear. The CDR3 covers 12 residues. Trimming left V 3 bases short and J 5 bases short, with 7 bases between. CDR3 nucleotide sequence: TGTGCCAGCAGTTTGGGTTTCGAGACCCAGTACTTC. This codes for CASSLGFETQYF.

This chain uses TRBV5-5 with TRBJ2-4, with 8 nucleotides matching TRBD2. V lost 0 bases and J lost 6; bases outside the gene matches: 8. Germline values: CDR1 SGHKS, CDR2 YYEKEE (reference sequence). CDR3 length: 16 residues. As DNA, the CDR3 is TGTGCCAGCAGCTTGGTTGTAGCGGGGCCCGGAAACATTCAGTACTTC. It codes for CASSLVVAGPGNIQYF.

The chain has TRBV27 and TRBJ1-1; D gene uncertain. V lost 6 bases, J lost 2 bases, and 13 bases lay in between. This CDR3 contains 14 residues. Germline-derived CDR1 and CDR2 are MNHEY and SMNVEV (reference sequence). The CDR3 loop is CASRLSALNTEAFF. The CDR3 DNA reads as TGTGCCAGCAGGCTCTCTGCTTTAAACACTGAAGCTTTCTTT.

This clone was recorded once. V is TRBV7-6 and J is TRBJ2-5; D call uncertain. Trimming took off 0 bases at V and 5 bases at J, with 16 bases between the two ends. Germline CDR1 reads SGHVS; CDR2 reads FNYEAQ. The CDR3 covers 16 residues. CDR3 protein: CASSLALMGYRETQYF. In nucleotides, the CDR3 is TGTGCCAGCAGCTTAGCGCTAATGGGGTACCGGGAGACCCAGTACTTC.

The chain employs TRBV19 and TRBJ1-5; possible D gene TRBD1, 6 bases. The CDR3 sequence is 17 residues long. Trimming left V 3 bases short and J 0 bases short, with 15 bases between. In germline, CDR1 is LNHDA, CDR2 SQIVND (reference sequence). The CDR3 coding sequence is TGTGCCAGTAGTATCCCCCAGGGGAGCTATAGCAATCAGCCCCAGCATTTT. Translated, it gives CASSIPQGSYSNQPQHF.

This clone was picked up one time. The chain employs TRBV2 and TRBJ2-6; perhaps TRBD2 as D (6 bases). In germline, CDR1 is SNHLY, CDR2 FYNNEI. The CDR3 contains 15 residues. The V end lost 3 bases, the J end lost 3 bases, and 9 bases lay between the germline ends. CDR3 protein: CASSERRVGANVLTF. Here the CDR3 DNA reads TGTGCCAGCAGTGAGCGGAGGGTTGGGGCCAACGTCCTGACTTTC. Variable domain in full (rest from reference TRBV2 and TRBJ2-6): EPEVTQTPSHQVTQMGQEVILRCVPISNHLYFYWYRQILGQKVEFLVSFYNNEISEKSEIFDDQFSVERPDGSNFTLKIRSTKLEDSAMYFCASSERRVGANVLTFGAGSRLTVL.

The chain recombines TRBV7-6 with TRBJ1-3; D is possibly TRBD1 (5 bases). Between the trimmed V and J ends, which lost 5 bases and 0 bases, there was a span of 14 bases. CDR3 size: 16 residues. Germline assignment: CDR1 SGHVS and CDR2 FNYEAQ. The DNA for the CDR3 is TGTGCCAGCAGCCGACAGCATTCGAGCTCTGGAAACACCATATATTTT. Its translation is CASSRQHSSSGNTIYF.

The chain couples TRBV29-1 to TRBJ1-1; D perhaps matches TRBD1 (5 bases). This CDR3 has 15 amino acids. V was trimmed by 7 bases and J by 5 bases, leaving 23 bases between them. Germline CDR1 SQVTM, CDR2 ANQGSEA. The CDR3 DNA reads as TGCAGCGCCTGGATGGGGAGGGGCGGGACGACTGAAGCTTTCTTT. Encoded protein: CSAWMGRGGTTEAFF.

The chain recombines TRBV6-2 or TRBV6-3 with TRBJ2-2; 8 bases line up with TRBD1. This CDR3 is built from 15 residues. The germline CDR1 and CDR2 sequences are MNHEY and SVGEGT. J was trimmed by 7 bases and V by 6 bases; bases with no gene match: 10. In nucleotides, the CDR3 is TGTGCCAGCAGCGGAAGGACAGGGCCGGGCGGGGAGCTGTTTTTT. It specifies CASSGRTGPGGELFF.